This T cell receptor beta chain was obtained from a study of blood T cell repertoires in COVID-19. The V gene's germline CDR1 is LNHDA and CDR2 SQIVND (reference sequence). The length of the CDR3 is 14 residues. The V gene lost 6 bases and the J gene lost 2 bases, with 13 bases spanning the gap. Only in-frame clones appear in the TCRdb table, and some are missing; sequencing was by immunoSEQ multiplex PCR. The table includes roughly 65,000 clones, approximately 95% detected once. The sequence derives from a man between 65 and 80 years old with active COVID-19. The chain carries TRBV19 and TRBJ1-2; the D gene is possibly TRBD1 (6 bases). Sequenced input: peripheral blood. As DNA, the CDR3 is TGTGCCAGTAGGACCGGGGGGCAGAACTATGGCTACACCTTC. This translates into CASRTGGQNYGYTF.